This T cell receptor (beta chain) was obtained from a study of tumor T cells in aggressive B-cell lymphoma. Repertoires were generated with immunoSEQ multiplex PCR, while TCRdb's copy carries only in-frame clones and drops some. The data show 6,000 or so clones, less than 85% seen once. The sample was tumor tissue. This sequence originates from an adult with diffuse large B cell lymphoma.

CDR3 residues: CSVTGVLYEQFF. In DNA form, the CDR3 reads TGCAGCGTGACGGGGGTCCTCTATGAGCAGTTCTTC. This rearrangement joins TRBV29-1 to TRBJ2-1, with a possible D match to TRBD2 (6 bases). This CDR3 contains 12 residues. The germline V gene encodes CDR1 SQVTM and CDR2 ANQGSEA. V lost 6 bases to trimming and J lost 8 bases, with 14 bases between them.